This TCR beta chain was retrieved from a study of blood T cell repertoires in COVID-19. The data were produced by immunoSEQ multiplex PCR, yet TCRdb's version contains in-frame clones alone and is incomplete. The sample contains roughly 250,000 clones, roughly 84% of which appear only once. The source material was peripheral blood. This sequence originates from a woman aged 35 to 49 who had recovered from COVID-19.

The CDR3 here is CASSYRGQGPVPLHF. CDR3 sequence (DNA): TGTGCCAGCAGTTACCGCGGACAAGGCCCTGTACCCCTCCACTTT. This rearrangement joins TRBV6-5 to TRBJ1-6, with D possibly TRBD1 on 5 matching bases. CDR1 is MNHEY, CDR2 SVGAGI, per germline. The CDR3 contains 15 residues. V was shortened by 2 bases and J by 12 bases, with 17 bases between the two germline ends.